The clone carrying this TCR beta chain was seen a few times. This sample was taken from a study of blood T cell repertoires in COVID-19. Clones were read by immunoSEQ multiplex PCR, and TCRdb kept only the in-frame ones, dropping some. Among tens of thousands of clones listed, roughly 75% were seen once. Sequenced: peripheral blood. The sequence was collected from an elderly man with active or convalescent COVID-19.

The CDR3 bases are TGTGCCAGTTCCGGGGACATTAGCACAGATACGCAGTATTTT. It translates to CASSGDISTDTQYF. The chain combines TRBV18 with TRBJ2-3, with a weak D call TRBD1 (6 bases). The CDR3 runs to 14 residues. Trimming left V 9 bases short and J 0 bases short, with 13 bases between. The germline V gene has CDR1 KGHSH and CDR2 LQKENI.